These 9 T cell receptor beta chains share one sample of origin, sequenced in a study of OX40 agonist ivuxolimab in advanced cancers. TCRdb's table, derived via immunoSEQ multiplex PCR, lists solely in-frame clones and lacks some. The data contain tens of thousands of clones, roughly 80% of them seen just once; the ten biggest clones take up 6.6%. The input for sequencing was CD4+ or CD8+ T cells sorted from blood, taken in a trial of the OX40 agonist ivuxolimab. All receptors derive from an adult with an advanced solid tumor such as melanoma, head and neck, liver or kidney cancer.

The genes are TRBV28 and TRBJ1-1; no reliable D call. CDR1 is MDHEN and CDR2 is SYDVKM in the germline V gene. V was cut by 2 bases and J by 5 bases, with 15 bases left in between. This CDR3 has 15 residues. The DNA of the CDR3 is TGTGCCAGCAGTTTAACAAACTCGGCCCGGACTGAAGCTTTCTTT. Translating it yields CASSLTNSARTEAFF.

V and J are TRBV13 and TRBJ2-7, with TRBD2 matching 7 bases. CDR3 size: 15 residues. Germline assignment: CDR1 PRHDT and CDR2 FYEKMQ (reference sequence). J lost 4 bases, V lost 5 bases, and 11 bases had no gene match. The CDR3 DNA sequence: TGTGCCAGCAGCGCCATAGGTAATAGCGGGTACGAGCAGTACGTC. This gives the protein CASSAIGNSGYEQYV.

V and J are TRBV28 and TRBJ2-7; 10 bases are a match to TRBD1. The trim removed 7 bases at V and 6 bases at J, leaving 9 bases unmatched. Germline-derived CDR1 and CDR2 are MDHEN and SYDVKM. The CDR3 contains 14 residues. CDR3 in DNA: TGTGCCAGCACTGGGACAGGGGAGCGCCGCGAGCAGTACTTC. This encodes CASTGTGERREQYF.

This clone has a handful of counts. The chain carries TRBV28 and TRBJ1-5; 9 nucleotides align to TRBD1. Germline V gene lookup returns CDR1 MDHEN and CDR2 SYDVKM. The CDR3 covers 14 residues. Losses at the gene ends were 5 bases for V and 5 bases for J; bases not matched to a gene: 4. CDR3 loop: CASSPQGAYQPQHF. CDR3 bases: TGTGCCAGCAGTCCACAGGGGGCGTATCAGCCCCAGCATTTT.

This clone has a handful of counts. This chain uses TRBV28 with TRBJ2-4; tentative D call: TRBD1 (6 bases). CDR3 size: 17 residues. Germline CDR1 is MDHEN and CDR2 is SYDVKM. The V and J ends lost 4 bases and 0 bases respectively, with 16 bases between them. In DNA, the CDR3 is TGTGCCAGCAGTTCCCTAGGACAGTTTCTAGCCAAAAACATTCAGTACTTC. It codes for CASSSLGQFLAKNIQYF.

V usage is TRBV25-1 and J usage is TRBJ2-7; D is tentatively TRBD1 or TRBD2 (5 bases each). The CDR3 runs to 15 residues. Looked up from germline, CDR1 is MGHDK and CDR2 is SYGVNS. The germline V and J ends were trimmed by 2 bases and 1 base, with 12 bases remaining between them. CDR3 region: CASSEEEGSSYEQYF. The CDR3 DNA follows: TGTGCCAGCAGTGAAGAAGAGGGGTCATCCTACGAGCAGTACTTC.

This chain joins TRBV5-1 and TRBJ1-1; no definite D call. Trimming took off 0 bases at V and 1 base at J, with 7 bases between the two ends. Looked up from germline, CDR1 is SGHRS and CDR2 is YFSETQ. The CDR3 spans 14 residues. CDR3 in amino acids: CASSLVASNTEAFF. The CDR3 DNA reads TGCGCCAGCAGCTTGGTTGCGTCGAACACTGAAGCTTTCTTT.

The CDR3, as DNA: TGTGCCAGCAGGCCGGGACTATCGTTCTCCTACAATGAGCAGTTCTTC. Translating gives CASRPGLSFSYNEQFF. The chain uses TRBV6-6 and TRBJ2-1; 7 bases fit TRBD2. V lost 6 bases and J lost 0; bases outside the gene matches: 8. Germline loops: CDR1 MNHNY, CDR2 SVGAGI (reference sequence). The CDR3 runs 16 residues.

J is TRBJ1-1 and V is TRBV28, with unresolved D. The CDR3 has 11 residues. Germline V CDR1 and CDR2: MDHEN, SYDVKM. CDR3 residues: CEVGRYTEAFF. The CDR3 region has the DNA TGTGAGGTCGGACGGTACACTGAAGCTTTCTTT.